The 25 T cell receptor beta chains listed next were all sequenced from one sample in a study of OX40 agonist ivuxolimab in advanced cancers. Generated by immunoSEQ multiplex PCR, the TCRdb table keeps only in-frame clones and is missing some. The sample has 55,000 or so clones, approximately 91% seen once. The sequencing here drew on CD4+ or CD8+ T cells sorted from blood, taken in a trial of the OX40 agonist ivuxolimab. These receptors all stem from an adult with an advanced solid tumor such as melanoma, head and neck, liver or kidney cancer.

This chain joins TRBV18 and TRBJ2-7; TRBD1 might be the D (5 bases). Trimming pared 3 bases from V and 6 bases from J, leaving 9 bases between. The CDR3 runs to 12 residues. CDR1 and CDR2 from the germline V gene are KGHSH and LQKENI. The CDR3 DNA sequence: TGTGCCAGCTCACCGGGTAGGGGCGAGCAGTACTTC. It specifies CASSPGRGEQYF. Based on the CDR3 plus reference TRBV18 and TRBJ2-7, the full variable domain is NAGVMQNPRHLVRRRGQEARLRCSPMKGHSHVYWYRQLPEEGLKFMVYLQKENIIDESGMPKERFSAEFPKEGPSILRIQQVVRGDSAAYFCASSPGRGEQYFGPGTRLTVT.

The J gene is TRBJ2-1, the V gene TRBV28; 12 positions agree with TRBD2. This CDR3 region has 16 residues. Looked up from germline, CDR1 is MDHEN and CDR2 is SYDVKM. V gave up 6 bases and J gave up 4 bases; unmatched junction bases: 7. For the CDR3, the DNA is TGTGCCAGCAGCCTTACTGGACTAGCGGGATACAATGAGCAGTTCTTC. Amino acids: CASSLTGLAGYNEQFF.

CDR3 loop: CASRSAGVGANVLTF. The CDR3 DNA follows: TGCGCCAGCAGATCGGCGGGAGTTGGGGCCAACGTCCTGACTTTC. V and J are TRBV5-1 and TRBJ2-6; 7 bases line up with TRBD2. CDR1 SGHRS and CDR2 YFSETQ come from the germline V gene. V trimming: 5 bases; J trimming: 3 bases; junction bases outside the gene matches: 5. The CDR3 runs 15 residues.

The chain couples TRBV27 to TRBJ2-2, with D maybe TRBD1 (7 bases). Germline V gene data show CDR1 as MNHEY and CDR2 as SMNVEV (reference sequence). The ends were cut back, 6 bases at V and 4 bases at J, with 24 bases in the middle. The CDR3 contains 18 residues. The CDR3 DNA reads TGTGCCAGCAGCCACTGGGGGGTACAGGGGCTAGGCACCGGGGAGCTGTTTTTT. It encodes CASSHWGVQGLGTGELFF.

This clone was seen only a few times. The V call is TRBV30, the J call TRBJ1-5; D is uncertain. Germline V gene sequence: CDR1 GTSNPN, CDR2 SVGIG (reference sequence). Trimming cost V 5 bases and J 5 bases, with 7 bases left between them. The CDR3 contains 11 residues. Written as DNA, the CDR3 is TGTGCCTGGGGGGTGGATCAGCCCCAGCATTTT. Translation: CAWGVDQPQHF. Supplemented by reference TRBV30 and TRBJ1-5, the full variable domain reads SQTIHQWPATLVQPVGSPLSLECTVEGTSNPNLYWYRQAAGRGLQLLFYSVGIGQISSEVPQNLSASRPQDRQFILSSKKLLLSDSGFYLCAWGVDQPQHFGDGTRLSIL.

The chain combines TRBV7-3 with TRBJ1-2, with 8 positions matching TRBD1. The germline CDR1 and CDR2 sequences are SGHTA and FQGTGA. Unmatched junction bases numbered 7, after V lost 5 bases and J lost 8 bases. CDR3 length equals 13 residues. The DNA of the CDR3 is TGTGCCAGCAGCCTACAGGACAGGGAGGGCTACACCTTC. Its translation is CASSLQDREGYTF.

The J gene is TRBJ2-1, the V gene TRBV7-3; D perhaps matches TRBD1 (6 bases). Germline-derived CDR1 and CDR2 are SGHTA and FQGTGA. Trimming removed 6 bases from V and 8 bases from J, with 14 bases in between. This CDR3 has 13 residues. CDR3 DNA sequence: TGTGCCAGCAGTCGACAGGCTGGCTATGAGCAGTTCTTC. It specifies CASSRQAGYEQFF.

V is TRBV6-6 and J is TRBJ1-2; 10 bases align to TRBD1. This CDR3 is 15 amino acids long. Germline CDR1 and CDR2: MNHNY and SVGAGI (reference sequence). J lost 2 bases, V lost 4 bases, and 4 bases had no gene match. The CDR3 bases are TGTGCCAGCAGTTTCCCGGGACAGGGGAACTATGGCTACACCTTC. Amino acid sequence: CASSFPGQGNYGYTF.

This chain links TRBV2 with TRBJ1-1; no clear D gene. In germline, CDR1 is SNHLY, CDR2 FYNNEI. The V end was cut by 7 bases, the J end by 5 bases, with 11 bases between. The CDR3 is 12 residues long. In DNA, the CDR3 is TGTGCCAGCAATCCGTTAAGGACTGAAGCTTTCTTT. It is translated as CASNPLRTEAFF.

The J gene is TRBJ1-1, the V gene TRBV5-1, with TRBD1 as a possible D gene (5 bases). V lost 0 bases, J lost 3 bases, and 6 bases lay in between. The germline V gene has CDR1 SGHRS and CDR2 YFSETQ. The length of the CDR3 is 13 residues. The CDR3 DNA reads as TGCGCCAGCAGCTTGGTGGGGGACACTGAAGCTTTCTTT. Its protein product is CASSLVGDTEAFF.

The rearrangement uses TRBV4-1 and TRBJ2-1, with TRBD2 as a possible D gene (5 bases). The CDR3 covers 15 residues. Trimming left V 1 base short and J 9 bases short, with 16 bases between. Germline V gene data show CDR1 as MGHRA and CDR2 as YSYEKL. CDR3 bases: TGCGCCAGCAGCCAAGCCGGCGGGCTCGTAGGTGAGCAGTTCTTC. Its translation: CASSQAGGLVGEQFF.

The chain is built from TRBV5-4 and TRBJ2-6, with D maybe TRBD1 (5 bases). CDR1 is SGHNT, CDR2 YYREEE, per germline (reference sequence). The V end lost 4 bases, the J end lost 2 bases, and 16 bases lay between the germline ends. The CDR3 runs 17 residues. CDR3 protein: CASSRRETVPGANVLTF. CDR3 sequence (DNA): TGTGCCAGCAGCCGTAGAGAGACAGTCCCTGGGGCCAACGTCCTGACTTTC.

J is TRBJ2-1 and V is TRBV4-1, with D unresolved. CDR1 is MGHRA and CDR2 is YSYEKL in the germline V gene. This CDR3 is 12 amino acids long. V lost 0 bases and J 10 bases, leaving 7 bases between the germline ends. The CDR3 nucleotides read TGCGCCAGCAGCCAAGAAGTGGGGGAGCAGTTCTTC. Amino acids: CASSQEVGEQFF.

The chain combines TRBV28 with TRBJ1-5; 7 positions agree with TRBD1. The CDR3 runs 14 residues. CDR1 and CDR2 (germline): MDHEN, SYDVKM. Germline trimming cut 4 bases from V and 2 bases from J; bases unmatched to any gene: 2. CDR3 loop: CASSSTGGNQPQHF. The CDR3 DNA follows: TGTGCCAGCAGTTCAACAGGGGGCAATCAGCCCCAGCATTTT. The full variable domain, in which reference TRBV28 and TRBJ1-5 provide the parts outside the CDR3, is DVKVTQSSRYLVKRTGEKVFLECVQDMDHENMFWYRQDPGLGLRLIYFSYDVKMKEKGDIPEGYSVSREKKERFSLILESASTNQTSMYLCASSSTGGNQPQHFGDGTRLSIL.

This sequence joins TRBV6-6 and TRBJ2-5, with a possible D match to TRBD2 (5 bases). The V and J ends lost 0 bases and 5 bases respectively, with 13 bases between them. CDR3 size: 15 residues. The germline V gene has CDR1 MNHNY and CDR2 SVGAGI (reference sequence). CDR3 region: CASSYSREPGETQYF. In DNA, the CDR3 is TGTGCCAGCAGTTACTCGAGGGAGCCGGGTGAGACCCAGTACTTC.

As for this clone: In the same sample, other DNA sequences code for this CDR3. V is TRBV27 and J is TRBJ2-7; TRBD1 aligns across 8 bases. Germline CDR1 reads MNHEY; CDR2 reads SMNVEV (reference sequence). With V trimmed by 4 bases and J by 3 bases, 5 bases remained unmatched. The CDR3 runs 14 residues. In DNA, the CDR3 is TGTGCCAGCAGTTCGACAGGGGCGAACTACGAGCAGTACTTC. It encodes CASSSTGANYEQYF.

V is TRBV6-1 and J is TRBJ2-5, with TRBD2 matching over 10 bases. Trimming took 2 bases from V and 0 from J; bases not matched to a gene: 3. The CDR3 totals 16 residues. The V gene's germline CDR1 is MNHNS and CDR2 SASEGT. The CDR3 sequence: CASSEITSGNQETQYF. The DNA of the CDR3 is TGTGCCAGCAGTGAAATCACTAGCGGGAACCAAGAGACCCAGTACTTC.

This chain connects TRBV9 to TRBJ2-1; 13 nucleotides line up with TRBD2. The germline gives CDR1 SGDLS, CDR2 YYNGEE. V lost 2 bases, J lost 5 bases, and 1 base stayed unmatched. The CDR3 covers 15 residues. Here the CDR3 reads CASSVGLAGNNEQFF. The CDR3 DNA is TGTGCCAGCAGCGTGGGACTAGCGGGAAACAATGAGCAGTTCTTC.

The CDR3 region is CASSFTYEAGETQYF. As DNA, the CDR3 is TGTGCCAGCAGCTTCACGTACGAAGCTGGGGAGACCCAGTACTTC. The rearrangement links TRBV5-6 to TRBJ2-5, with D uncertain. Trimming took off 2 bases at V and 5 bases at J, with 16 bases between the two ends. CDR1 is SGHDT and CDR2 is YYEEEE in the germline V gene. There are 15 residues in the CDR3. The full variable domain, in which reference TRBV5-6 and TRBJ2-5 provide the parts outside the CDR3, is DAGVTQSPTHLIKTRGQQVTLRCSPKSGHDTVSWYQQALGQGPQFIFQYYEEEERQRGNFPDRFSGHQFPNYSSELNVNALLLGDSALYLCASSFTYEAGETQYFGPGTRLLVL.

V and J are TRBV5-8 and TRBJ2-3, with 7 bases matching TRBD2. CDR3 size: 15 residues. The ends lost 1 base at V and 13 bases at J; junction bases unmatched: 15. Germline-derived CDR1 and CDR2 are SGHTS and YDEGEE. The CDR3 DNA follows: TGTGCCAGCAGCTTGCTTGGCGGGGGTCCCCCATCGGAGTATTTT. Translation: CASSLLGGGPPSEYF. The variable domain in full, with the rest retrieved from reference TRBV5-8 and TRBJ2-3, is EAGVTQSPTHLIKTRGQQATLRCSPISGHTSVYWYQQALGLGLQFLLWYDEGEERNRGNFPPRFSGRQFPNYSSELNVNALELEDSALYLCASSLLGGGPPSEYFGPGTRLTVL.

The chain joins TRBV27 to TRBJ2-2; D perhaps matches TRBD1 (6 bases). The germline V gene has CDR1 MNHEY and CDR2 SMNVEV (reference sequence). This CDR3 contains 16 residues. V was shortened by 7 bases and J by 5 bases, with 20 bases between the two germline ends. CDR3 sequence: CASKPGSQRGTGELFF. For the CDR3, the DNA is TGTGCCAGCAAACCGGGCTCCCAGAGGGGGACCGGGGAGCTGTTTTTT.

The J gene is TRBJ1-1, the V gene TRBV6-5; 12 nucleotides align to TRBD1. CDR3 length: 15 residues. Germline V lookup: CDR1 MNHEY, CDR2 SVGAGI. J gave up 0 bases and V 10 bases, and 6 bases lay outside the gene matches. The CDR3 region is CATRGQGAVNTEAFF. The CDR3 DNA is TGTGCCACCAGGGGACAGGGGGCGGTGAACACTGAAGCTTTCTTT.

The rearrangement uses TRBV5-5 and TRBJ1-2; D perhaps matches TRBD1 (5 bases). This CDR3 is 13 amino acids long. V lost 0 bases, J lost 2 bases, and 5 bases lay in between. Per germline, CDR1 SGHKS and CDR2 YYEKEE (reference sequence). CDR3 bases: TGTGCCAGCAGCTTGGACAGGAACTATGGCTACACCTTC. The encoded protein is CASSLDRNYGYTF.

This chain connects TRBV11-2 to TRBJ2-5; the match to TRBD2 covers 10 bases. The CDR3 has 15 residues. Per the germline V gene, CDR1 is SGHAT and CDR2 is FQNNGV. With V trimmed by 5 bases and J by 5 bases, 8 bases remained unmatched. In nucleotides, the CDR3 is TGTGCCAGCAGCGCAAGCGGGAGGGCCCGTGAGACCCAGTACTTC. Translating it yields CASSASGRARETQYF.

The chain recombines TRBV5-1 with TRBJ2-7, with a possible D match to TRBD2 (6 bases). V dropped 0 bases and J dropped 1 base, with 8 bases sitting between them. The length of the CDR3 is 14 residues. Germline lookup yields CDR1 SGHRS and CDR2 YFSETQ. The chain's CDR3 is CASSLAGGSYEQYF. The CDR3 DNA follows: TGCGCCAGCAGCTTGGCCGGGGGTTCCTACGAGCAGTACTTC. Combining the CDR3 with reference TRBV5-1 and TRBJ2-7 gives the whole variable domain KAGVTQTPRYLIKTRGQQVTLSCSPISGHRSVSWYQQTPGQGLQFLFEYFSETQRNKGNFPGRFSGRQFSNSRSEMNVSTLELGDSALYLCASSLAGGSYEQYFGPGTRLTVT.